The 30 T cell receptor beta chains below were found in one sample sequenced in a study of regulatory T cells in long-lasting Graves disease. Time point given: persistent/refractory GD, antithyroid drugs over 5 years with positive TRAb. The authors made the TCR library using RNA they extracted from PBMCs. Arm-PCR of CDR3 regions and iRepertoire HTBI primers were the basis on which TCR beta libraries were built. Using its own MiXCR run on the multiplex PCR reads, TCRdb lists one record per CDR3 protein. This sample has some 470,000 distinct CDR3 sequences, with under 25% found just once. The input for sequencing was peripheral blood mononuclear cells (PBMCs), taken when the disease was refractory, from a patient treated with antithyroid drugs. The origin of the receptors is a female donor with Graves disease.

This clonotype has ten or more counts. The J gene is TRBJ2-5, the V gene TRBV6-5, with D possibly matching TRBD1 (5 bases). The V end was cut by 2 bases, the J end by 1 base, with 8 bases between. From germline, CDR1 is MNHEY and CDR2 SVGAGI. This CDR3 comprises 14 residues. CDR3 nucleotide sequence: TGTGCCAGCAGTTACGACAGACTCCAAGAGACCCAGTACTTC. Translated: CASSYDRLQETQYF.

This clonotype occurred many times. The genes are TRBV27 and TRBJ2-7; D perhaps matches TRBD2 (6 bases). The germline CDR1 and CDR2 sequences are MNHEY and SMNVEV (reference sequence). The CDR3 runs 14 residues. The germline V and J ends were trimmed by 0 bases and 2 bases, with 8 bases remaining between them. The CDR3 region is CASSLSGEAYEQYF. CDR3 coding DNA: TGTGCCAGCAGTTTATCAGGGGAGGCCTACGAGCAGTACTTC.

A remark on this clonotype: This may come from a read error, since a much larger clone is one base off. The gene calls are TRBV28 and TRBJ1-1, with D maybe TRBD1 (5 bases). CDR1 and CDR2 (germline): MDHEN, SYDVKM. The CDR3 has 12 residues. The CDR3 spells CASSFGRDETFF. For the CDR3, the DNA is TGTGCCAGCAGTTTTGGCAGGGATGAAACTTTCTTT.

V is TRBV29-1 and J is TRBJ1-1, with D possibly being TRBD1 (6 bases). This CDR3 is 14 amino acids long. Germline values: CDR1 SQVTM, CDR2 ANQGSEA. V lost 8 bases and J 1 base, leaving 17 bases between the germline ends. The CDR3 region is CSTSRGGTNTEAFF. DNA for the CDR3: TGCAGCACCTCCCGGGGGGGCACGAACACTGAAGCTTTCTTT.

This chain joins TRBV3-1 and TRBJ1-5; D remains ambiguous. This CDR3 is 13 amino acids long. The germline V and J ends were trimmed by 4 bases and 6 bases, with 10 bases remaining between them. Germline-derived CDR1 and CDR2 are LGHDT and YNNKEL (reference sequence). This CDR3 is CASSPRFGQPQHF. The CDR3 nucleotides are TGTGCCAGCAGCCCGCGGTTTGGTCAGCCCCAGCATTTT.

This clonotype was seen ten or more times. The chain combines TRBV28 with TRBJ1-1; D uncertain. V was trimmed by 3 bases and J by 1 base, leaving 9 bases between them. The germline CDR1 and CDR2 sequences are MDHEN and SYDVKM. The CDR3 consists of 14 residues. The CDR3 reads CASSLRFPNTEAFF. The CDR3 DNA reads TGTGCCAGCAGTTTGAGGTTTCCGAACACTGAAGCTTTCTTT. Supplemented by reference TRBV28 and TRBJ1-1, the full variable domain reads DVKVTQSSRYLVKRTGEKVFLECVQDMDHENMFWYRQDPGLGLRLIYFSYDVKMKEKGDIPEGYSVSREKKERFSLILESASTNQTSMYLCASSLRFPNTEAFFGQGTRLTVV.

This clonotype was detected many times. The chain is built from TRBV6-2 or TRBV6-3 and TRBJ1-1; 7 positions match TRBD1. The CDR3 contains 16 residues. Germline-derived CDR1 and CDR2 are MNHEY and SVGEGT. With 2 bases clipped from V and 4 bases from J, the junction kept 10 bases outside the gene matches. The CDR3 sequence: CASSYLQHRGSTEAFF. CDR3 nucleotide sequence: TGTGCCAGCAGTTACCTACAGCACAGGGGTTCCACTGAAGCTTTCTTT.

This clonotype was found many times. The chain combines TRBV2 with TRBJ1-2, with TRBD1 matching 9 bases. CDR1 and CDR2 (germline): SNHLY, FYNNEI. Trimming at V came to 1 base and at J to 3 bases, leaving 3 bases not matched to a gene. The CDR3 totals 15 residues. CDR3 bases: TGTGCCAGCAGTGAAGACACAGGGGGCGACTATGGCTACACCTTC. Encoded protein: CASSEDTGGDYGYTF.

The gene calls are TRBV4-2 and TRBJ1-1; TRBD1 matches 9 bases. V shed 8 bases and J 4 bases; nucleotides not matched to a gene: 8. This CDR3 contains 14 residues. Germline CDR1 LGHNA, CDR2 YNFKEQ. The CDR3 DNA is TGTGCCAGCCGAGTTTTGACAGGGGGCACTGAAGCTTTCTTT. It codes for CASRVLTGGTEAFF.

This clonotype was found a few times. J is TRBJ2-1 and V is TRBV7-9, with D unclear. Per the germline V gene, CDR1 is SEHNR and CDR2 is FQNEAQ (reference sequence). The V and J ends lost 5 bases and 3 bases respectively, with 20 bases between them. The CDR3 sequence is 17 residues long. The CDR3 is CASSQLGVGTDYNEQFF. DNA for the CDR3: TGTGCCAGCAGCCAACTTGGGGTAGGAACCGACTACAATGAGCAGTTCTTC.

In this sample, this clonotype turned up many times. Relative to the germline gene, one junction end is altered; a read error may explain this. This chain joins TRBV28 and TRBJ1-1; D not certain. This CDR3 contains 13 residues. Germline CDR1 MDHEN, CDR2 SYDVKM. CDR3 DNA: TGTACCAGCACCGGCGGAGATAACACTGAAGCTTTCTTT. Residues: CTSTGGDNTEAFF. Using reference TRBV28 and TRBJ1-1 for the parts outside the CDR3, the full variable domain is DVKVTQSSRYLVKRTGEKVFLECVQDMDHENMFWYRQDPGLGLRLIYFSYDVKMKEKGDIPEGYSVSREKKERFSLILESASTNQTSMYLCTSTGGDNTEAFFGQGTRLTVV.

This clonotype was recorded at least ten times. The chain recombines TRBV11-2 with TRBJ1-6; the D gene is possibly TRBD1 (6 bases). Germline CDR1 and CDR2: SGHAT and FQNNGV. Trimming shortened V by 2 bases and J by 5 bases, and 7 bases separated the two germline ends. The CDR3 length is 14 residues. The CDR3: CASSLRTDNSPLHF. In DNA, the CDR3 is TGTGCCAGCAGCTTACGGACAGATAATTCACCCCTCCACTTT.

This rearrangement joins TRBV12-5 to TRBJ2-7; no clear D gene. Germline V gene sequence: CDR1 LGHNT, CDR2 FRNRAP. The length of the CDR3 is 17 residues. V lost 0 bases to trimming and J lost 2 bases, with 17 bases between them. CDR3 in DNA: TGTGCTAGTGGTTTGGTGGTTCGAGTGACATCTCCCTACGAGCAGTACTTC. Amino acids: CASGLVVRVTSPYEQYF.

This chain joins TRBV25-1 and TRBJ2-3, with 11 bases that match TRBD2. Germline-derived CDR1 and CDR2 are MGHDK and SYGVNS. V lost 3 bases and J lost 4; bases outside the gene matches: 3. The CDR3 length is 15 residues. CDR3 amino acids: CASSETSGKADTQYF. The CDR3 DNA is TGTGCCAGCAGTGAGACTAGCGGGAAGGCAGATACGCAGTATTTT.

This clonotype came up a few times. The rearrangement joins TRBV11-2 to TRBJ1-6, with a tentative D call TRBD1 (5 bases). V was cut by 5 bases and J by 10 bases, with 24 bases left in between. This CDR3 has 17 amino acids. Germline CDR1 is SGHAT and CDR2 is FQNNGV. The CDR3 DNA is TGTGCCAGCAGCAGAACCTTCCAGGGCGGGGGGAAGTCACCCCTCCACTTT. Its protein product is CASSRTFQGGGKSPLHF.

The rearrangement joins TRBV12-3 or TRBV12-4 to TRBJ2-5; 7 bases map to TRBD1. The V and J ends lost 5 bases and 5 bases, in that order; junction bases with no gene match: 8. The CDR3 has 14 amino acids. The CDR3 protein is CASSNDRVRETQYF. The CDR3 DNA reads as TGTGCCAGCAGTAACGACAGGGTTCGGGAGACCCAGTACTTC.

This clonotype has at least ten counts. This sequence joins TRBV7-8 and TRBJ1-4; 7 nucleotides agree with TRBD1. The germline gives CDR1 SGHVS, CDR2 FQNEAQ. The CDR3 covers 15 residues. The J segment lost 8 bases and the V segment lost 6 bases, leaving 12 bases of the junction unmatched. CDR3 sequence: CASRTSEGAIEKLFF. CDR3 bases: TGTGCCAGCAGAACCAGTGAGGGGGCGATCGAAAAACTGTTTTTT.

This sequence joins TRBV7-2 and TRBJ2-2; TRBD1 is a possible D gene (6 bases). Per germline, CDR1 SGHTA and CDR2 FQGNSA. V was shortened by 6 bases and J by 5 bases, with 16 bases between the two germline ends. This CDR3 has 15 amino acids. The CDR3, as DNA: TGTGCCAGCAGGGGTAGACAGGCAGTGACCGGGGAGCTGTTTTTT. Translated: CASRGRQAVTGELFF.

This clonotype showed up many times. The CDR3 coding sequence is TGTGCCAGCAGCAGCCGTGGACAGCGGGCGTCTCGGGAAAAACTGTTTTTT. It codes for CASSSRGQRASREKLFF. The chain employs TRBV2 and TRBJ1-4; possible D gene TRBD1, 6 bases. V dropped 6 bases and J dropped 8 bases, with 25 bases sitting between them. This CDR3 contains 17 residues. From germline, CDR1 is SNHLY and CDR2 FYNNEI.

The sample holds many counts of this clonotype. This chain uses TRBV28 with TRBJ2-5; the D gene is possibly TRBD2 (5 bases). This CDR3 comprises 15 residues. Germline CDR1 reads MDHEN; CDR2 reads SYDVKM. Trimming took 6 bases from V and 1 from J, leaving 15 bases between them. The DNA of the CDR3 is TGTGCCAGCAGCCTAAGAGAGGGATTCCAAGAGACCCAGTACTTC. Amino acid sequence: CASSLREGFQETQYF.

In this sample, this clonotype turned up many times. The gene calls are TRBV5-1 and TRBJ2-6; D uncertain. The germline CDR1 and CDR2 sequences are SGHRS and YFSETQ. The V end was cut by 6 bases, the J end by 1 base, with 11 bases between. This CDR3 comprises 15 residues. Here the CDR3 reads CASTIEGSGANVLTF. The CDR3 DNA reads as TGCGCCAGCACAATTGAAGGATCTGGGGCCAACGTCCTGACTTTC.

This clonotype was picked up a small number of times. The chain employs TRBV11-3 and TRBJ1-5, with 7 bases that match TRBD1. Trimming took 0 bases from V and 0 from J; bases not matched to a gene: 17. Germline V CDR1 and CDR2: SGHNT, YENEEA. The CDR3 totals 21 residues. In nucleotides, the CDR3 is TGTGCCAGCAGCTTAGAGGGGTCCGGGACAGAAAGAAATCATAGCAATCAGCCCCAGCATTTT. Amino acid sequence: CASSLEGSGTERNHSNQPQHF.

The table lists this clonotype with many counts. This chain uses TRBV12-3 or TRBV12-4 with TRBJ2-7, with 8 bases lining up with TRBD1. V trimming: 3 bases; J trimming: 2 bases; junction bases outside the gene matches: 3. This CDR3 is built from 14 residues. CDR3 coding DNA: TGTGCCAGCAGTTTGGGACAGGACACCTACGAGCAGTACTTC. Translated: CASSLGQDTYEQYF.

This clonotype was observed a few times. This chain links TRBV6-1 with TRBJ2-2; D possibly corresponds to TRBD2 (6 bases). Germline CDR1 is MNHNS and CDR2 is SASEGT. Between the trimmed V and J ends, which lost 8 bases and 6 bases, there was a span of 19 bases. There are 15 residues in the CDR3. Here the CDR3 reads CASSGVYPAAGELFF. Written as DNA, the CDR3 is TGTGCCAGCTCGGGGGTTTACCCGGCGGCCGGGGAGCTGTTTTTT.

This clonotype showed up just a few times. V is TRBV7-2 and J is TRBJ2-2; TRBD2 aligns across 12 bases. Germline lookup yields CDR1 SGHTA and CDR2 FQGNSA. The CDR3 is 17 residues long. The V gene end was trimmed by 0 bases and the J gene end by 4 bases; junction bases not matched to a gene: 3. This CDR3 is CASSLASSGRVTGELFF. The CDR3 DNA reads as TGTGCCAGCAGCTTAGCGTCTAGCGGGAGGGTCACCGGGGAGCTGTTTTTT. Variable domain in full (rest from reference TRBV7-2 and TRBJ2-2): GAGVSQSPSNKVTEKGKDVELRCDPISGHTALYWYRQSLGQGLEFLIYFQGNSAPDKSGLPSDRFSAERTGGSVSTLTIQRTQQEDSAVYLCASSLASSGRVTGELFFGEGSRLTVL.

The V gene is TRBV7-3, the J gene TRBJ2-1; no clear D. The CDR3 sequence is 12 residues long. Germline V CDR1 and CDR2: SGHTA, FQGTGA. Trimming shortened V by 5 bases and J by 9 bases, and 11 bases separated the two germline ends. CDR3 protein: CASSASRGEQFF. CDR3 bases: TGTGCCAGCAGCGCCTCTAGAGGTGAGCAGTTCTTC.

At least ten counts were recorded for this clonotype. V usage is TRBV2 and J usage is TRBJ1-5; no clear D. Looked up from germline, CDR1 is SNHLY and CDR2 is FYNNEI. Deletions cut 3 bases from V and 1 base from J, with 7 bases between. CDR3 size: 14 residues. Here the CDR3 reads CASSDLVSNQPQHF. CDR3 in DNA: TGTGCCAGCAGTGATTTGGTCAGCAATCAGCCCCAGCATTTT.

The chain has TRBV9 and TRBJ2-5; 7 nucleotides align to TRBD2. CDR1 and CDR2 (germline): SGDLS, YYNGEE. After removal of 4 bases from V and 0 bases from J, the junction contained 6 bases not matched to a gene. This CDR3 has 15 residues. The CDR3 region has the DNA TGTGCCAGCAGCCCTCGACTAGCAGACCAAGAGACCCAGTACTTC. It translates to CASSPRLADQETQYF.

There are many counts of this clonotype. The chain is built from TRBV20-1 and TRBJ1-6, with D perhaps TRBD1 (6 bases). CDR3 length: 14 residues. Trimming pared 5 bases from V and 6 bases from J, leaving 14 bases between. Germline V lookup: CDR1 DFQATT, CDR2 SNEGSKA (reference sequence). For the CDR3, the DNA is TGCAGTGCTTCTCGGACAGAGGTTAATTCACCCCTCCACTTT. Translated: CSASRTEVNSPLHF.

This clonotype was counted only a few times. The chain links TRBV7-2 to TRBJ1-2; a possible D gene is TRBD1 (5 bases). V was clipped by 0 bases and J by 12 bases, with 17 bases between them. Looked up from germline, CDR1 is SGHTA and CDR2 is FQGNSA. The CDR3 has 14 residues. The CDR3 loop is CASSLAHLGGVHTF. The DNA of the CDR3 is TGTGCCAGCAGCTTAGCGCACCTGGGGGGTGTTCACACCTTC.